This T cell receptor (beta chain) was captured in a study of cytomegalovirus exposure and HLA in healthy donors. Study conclusions and caveats: Presence/absence analyses treated sequencing depth as roughly uniform across donors. Reports credit the classifier with highly specific, highly sensitive diagnosis of cytomegalovirus status. In vitro data verified a few CMV-associated chains as specific for CMV antigens. Researchers reported from a later analysis that most CMV-associated TCR beta chains appeared HLA-restricted.

V was clipped by 2 bases and J by 8 bases, with 15 bases between them. The CDR3 has 14 residues. Germline V gene data show CDR1 as MNHNS and CDR2 as SASEGT. To note about this clone: The antigen remains unidentified.

The PCR had 60 Vbeta and 13 Jbeta primers. Assay: immunoSEQ multiplex PCR; the TCRdb copy retains only in-frame clones and omits some. Altogether roughly 200,000 clones are present, roughly 91% being singletons, with the ten largest covering 0.9% to 1.1%. The sequence was obtained from a woman in her late teens or twenties in good health and CMV-seronegative. The J gene is TRBJ1-2, the V gene TRBV6-1; D possibly corresponds to TRBD1 (5 bases). Sequences were obtained from PBMCs. CDR3 nucleotide sequence: TGTGCCAGCAGTGAAAGAAAGGGGCCGATAGGCTACACCTTC. Translation: CASSERKGPIGYTF.